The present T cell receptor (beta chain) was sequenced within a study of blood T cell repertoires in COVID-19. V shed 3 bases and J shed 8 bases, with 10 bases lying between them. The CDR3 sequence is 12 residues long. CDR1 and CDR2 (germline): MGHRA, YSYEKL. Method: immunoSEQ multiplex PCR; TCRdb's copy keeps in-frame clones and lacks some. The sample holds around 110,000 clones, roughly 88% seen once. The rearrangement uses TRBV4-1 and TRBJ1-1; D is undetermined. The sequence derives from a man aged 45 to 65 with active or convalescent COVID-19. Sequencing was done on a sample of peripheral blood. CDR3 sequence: CASSQLGREAFF. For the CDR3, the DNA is TGCGCCAGCAGCCAGCTCGGGAGGGAAGCTTTCTTT.